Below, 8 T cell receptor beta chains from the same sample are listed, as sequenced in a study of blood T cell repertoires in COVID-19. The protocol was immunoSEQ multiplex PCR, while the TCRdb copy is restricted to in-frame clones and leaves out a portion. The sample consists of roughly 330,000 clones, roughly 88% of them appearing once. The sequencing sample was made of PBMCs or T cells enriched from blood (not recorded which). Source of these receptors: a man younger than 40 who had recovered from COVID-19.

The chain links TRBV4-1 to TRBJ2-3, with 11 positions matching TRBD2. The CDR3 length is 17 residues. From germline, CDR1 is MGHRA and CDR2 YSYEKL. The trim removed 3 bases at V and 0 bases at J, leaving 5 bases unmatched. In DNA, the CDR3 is TGCGCCAGCAGCCACCCCCTAGCGGGGGGTAGCACAGATACGCAGTATTTT. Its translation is CASSHPLAGGSTDTQYF.

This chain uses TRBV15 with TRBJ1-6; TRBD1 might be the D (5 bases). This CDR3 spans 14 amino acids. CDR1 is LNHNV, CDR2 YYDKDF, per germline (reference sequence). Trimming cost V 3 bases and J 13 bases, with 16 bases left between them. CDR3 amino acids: CATSRGGNRSPLHF. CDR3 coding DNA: TGTGCCACCAGCAGGGGGGGGAACAGGTCCCCCCTCCACTTT.

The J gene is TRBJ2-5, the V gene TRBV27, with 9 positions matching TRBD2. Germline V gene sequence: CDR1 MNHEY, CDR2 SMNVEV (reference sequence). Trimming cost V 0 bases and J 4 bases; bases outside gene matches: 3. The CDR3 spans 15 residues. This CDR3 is CASSLSPSGVETQYF. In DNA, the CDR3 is TGTGCCAGCAGTTTATCGCCTAGCGGGGTAGAGACCCAGTACTTC.

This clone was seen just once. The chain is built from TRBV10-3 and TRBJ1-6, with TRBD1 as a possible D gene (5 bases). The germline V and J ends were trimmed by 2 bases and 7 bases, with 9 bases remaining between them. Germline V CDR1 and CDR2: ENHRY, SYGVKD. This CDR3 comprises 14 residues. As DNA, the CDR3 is TGTGCCATCAGTGAGAAGAAGGGGAATTCACCCCTCCACTTT. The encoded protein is CAISEKKGNSPLHF.

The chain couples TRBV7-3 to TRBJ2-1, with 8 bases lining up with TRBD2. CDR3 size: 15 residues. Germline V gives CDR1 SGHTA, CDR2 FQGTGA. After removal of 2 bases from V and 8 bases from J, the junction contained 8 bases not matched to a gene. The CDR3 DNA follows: TGTGCCAGCAGCTTAGTAGTAGCGGGGAGCGATGAGCAGTTCTTC. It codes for CASSLVVAGSDEQFF.

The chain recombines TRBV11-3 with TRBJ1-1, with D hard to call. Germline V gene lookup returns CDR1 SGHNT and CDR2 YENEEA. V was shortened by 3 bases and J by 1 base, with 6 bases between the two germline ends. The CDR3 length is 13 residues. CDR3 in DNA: TGTGCCAGCAGCTTGGGAGAGAACACTGAAGCTTTCTTT. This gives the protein CASSLGENTEAFF.

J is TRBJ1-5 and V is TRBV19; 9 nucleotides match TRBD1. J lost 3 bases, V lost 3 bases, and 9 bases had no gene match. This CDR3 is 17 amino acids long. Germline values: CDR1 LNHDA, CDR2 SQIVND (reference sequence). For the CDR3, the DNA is TGTGCCAGTAGTATGAGTCTTTGGACAGGGGTCAATCAGCCCCAGCATTTT. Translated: CASSMSLWTGVNQPQHF.

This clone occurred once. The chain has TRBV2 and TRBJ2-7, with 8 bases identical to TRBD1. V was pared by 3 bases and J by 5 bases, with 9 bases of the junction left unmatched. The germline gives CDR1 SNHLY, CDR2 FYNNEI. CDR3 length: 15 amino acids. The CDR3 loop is CASSDRDRGMHEQYF. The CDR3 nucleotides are TGTGCCAGCAGTGATAGAGACAGGGGAATGCACGAGCAGTACTTC.